This TCR beta chain is from a study of blood T cells in healthy people across ages. About the study: Roughly one uniquely barcoded beta molecule per two T cells was captured.

The study, taken as a whole, reports: Long-lived donors exceeded aged donors in naive CD4+ cells and diversity. Since the PBMCs were unsorted, naive and antigen-experienced cells could not be conclusively compared.

There are a few counts of this clonotype. Its antigen is undetermined. Next came a second PCR, run for roughly 6 to 11 cycles, which used a sample-barcoded 5' primer along with a J-beta primer mix. Each CDR3 protein gets one entry after TCRdb re-called the 5' RACE reads with MiXCR. The sample contains hundreds of thousands of distinct CDR3 sequences, around 36% of which appear only once. The V gene lost 0 bases and the J gene lost 8 bases, with 17 bases spanning the gap. This CDR3 region has 15 residues. Germline CDR1 is SGDLS and CDR2 is YYNGEE. PBMCs, at least 6.5 million per sample, were isolated. The TCR was taken from a man aged 18 to 30 in good health. The chain carries TRBV9 and TRBJ1-1; D is ambiguous. The specimen sequenced was blood. CDR3 bases: TGTGCCAGCAGCGTAGCCTCGGCAGCAAGTATCGAAGCTTTCTTT. Translated: CASSVASAASIEAFF.